This TCR beta chain stems from a study of vaccination and CD4 T cells after COVID-19. About the research overall: Control cultures were given a CEFX pool, an HIV-1 Nef pool, or no peptide.

The treatment is: roughly ten-day PBMC culture with coronavirus spike peptide pools or control peptides (ViraFEST assay). In the ViraFEST assay, peptide-pool expansion preceded TCR sequencing of expanded clonotypes. A half-volume replacement of the medium with fresh IL-2 medium was performed on days 3 and 7. Cultured CD4+ T cell DNA was sequenced using the Oncomine TCR Beta short-read assay. TCRdb called the PCR reads again in MiXCR, with one record for every CDR3 protein. The repertoire has some 14,000 distinct CDR3 sequences, under 25% of them found once; the top ten carry over 12%. To note about this clonotype: The antigen remains undetermined.

The V end lost 5 bases, the J end lost 11 bases, and 24 bases lay between the germline ends. The germline CDR1 and CDR2 sequences are MGHRA and YSYEKL. This CDR3 is 16 amino acids long. The clonotype originates from a human donor with COVID-19. The chain joins TRBV4-1 to TRBJ1-4; D is perhaps TRBD1 (6 bases). The sequencing sample was made of cultured CD4+ T cells from blood. The CDR3 coding sequence is TGCGCCAGCAGCTCAAAAGACGGGGGGCTGAGAGGGAAACTGTTTTTT. Its translation is CASSSKDGGLRGKLFF.